These T cell receptor beta chains were read from a single sample in a study of response to subunit inactivated influenza vaccine. TCRdb used MiXCR to reprocess the RT-PCR reads, holding one entry per CDR3 protein. The data show fewer than 800,000 distinct CDR3 sequences, roughly 14% seen once. This specimen consisted of PBMCs from blood, obtained 12 days after vaccination. The receptors were gathered from a man in his forties or fifties who received an inactivated influenza vaccine. The CDR3 runs from the conserved cysteine through the conserved F or W. Each record gives: CDR3 length, D gene, V gene, J gene, clone size, CDR3 DNA, CDR3 protein. D genes are given only for firm matches. Rows give clone size only sometimes, using once, few, many, or a class for an expanded clone.

21	TRBD2	TRBV7-2	TRBJ2-3	few	TGTGCCAGCAGCTTAGTGCCGAGAGCGGCGGGAGGGGGGATTGGGACAGATACGCAGTATTTT	CASSLVPRAAGGGIGTDTQYF
14	TRBD1	TRBV29-1	TRBJ2-3	few	TGCAGCGTTGCGACAGGGAGCAAGACAGATACGCAGTATTTT	CSVATGSKTDTQYF
17	TRBD1	TRBV6-5	TRBJ1-1	NA	TGTGCCAGCAGTTACCAGACAGGGTGGGGGACGAACACTGAAGCTTTCTTT	CASSYQTGWGTNTEAFF
10	NA	TRBV20-1	TRBJ2-1	few	TGCAGTGCTGCGGGAAATGAGCAGTTCTTC	CSAAGNEQFF
13	TRBD1	TRBV29-1	TRBJ1-2	NA	TGCAGCGTTGAATGGCAGGGGGCAGGGGGCTACACCTTC	CSVEWQGAGGYTF
11	NA	TRBV19	TRBJ2-1	NA	TGTGCCAGTAGTATAGCAAGTGAGCAGTTCTTC	CASSIASEQFF
16	NA	TRBV5-4	TRBJ1-6	NA	TGTGCCAGCAGCTTGGTGTTTGGGGGCTCAAATTCACCCCTCCACTTT	CASSLVFGGSNSPLHF
11	NA	TRBV18	TRBJ2-7	NA	TGTGCCAGCTCAGTAGACAAGGAGCAGTACTTC	CASSVDKEQYF
16	TRBD1	TRBV12-3/TRBV12-4	TRBJ2-1	few	TGTGCCAGCAGTCCACGGGGACAGGGTAGGTACAATGAGCAGTTCTTC	CASSPRGQGRYNEQFF
15	NA	TRBV7-2	TRBJ1-1	few	TGTGCCAGCAGCTTAGCGGGTCAGGGTCAAGCTGAAGCTTTCTTT	CASSLAGQGQAEAFF
15	TRBD2	TRBV5-1	TRBJ2-3	NA	TGCGCCAGCAGCTCCGGGACTAGCTCTACAGATACGCAGTATTTT	CASSSGTSSTDTQYF
15	NA	TRBV2	TRBJ1-4	few	TGTGCCCAGCGGGTAGGGGCCCGATCTGGTGAAAAACTGTTTTTT	CAQRVGARSGEKLFF
15	TRBD1	TRBV18	TRBJ1-1	NA	TGTGCCAGCTCACCAGGGACAGGGGGCGCGGGTGACGCTTTCTTT	CASSPGTGGAGDAFF
11	NA	TRBV12-3/TRBV12-4	TRBJ2-7	many	TGTGCCAGCAGCCCGGGGCGAGGACAGTACTTC	CASSPGRGQYF
14	NA	TRBV11-2	TRBJ1-1	many	TGTGCCAGCAGCTTTCAGGGCAGGAACACTGAAGCTTTCTTT	CASSFQGRNTEAFF
15	NA	TRBV19	TRBJ2-1	few	TGTGCCAGTAGTATACGTGGGAGGTCGGTCAATGAGCAGTTCTTC	CASSIRGRSVNEQFF
14	NA	TRBV24-1	TRBJ2-1	NA	TGTGCCACCAGTGATTCAAGGACTTCGCCTTTGCAGTTCTTC	CATSDSRTSPLQFF
14	NA	TRBV20-1	TRBJ2-5	few	TGCAGTGCTCAAATGCCGGGGGTCCAAGAGACCCAGTACTTC	CSAQMPGVQETQYF
15	TRBD1	TRBV11-2	TRBJ2-2	many	TGTGCCAGCAGCAGTGGGACAGTCGGTCCCGGGGAGCTGTTTTTT	CASSSGTVGPGELFF
15	NA	TRBV4-2	TRBJ1-1	NA	TGTGCCAGCAGCCAAGATCATGGGGTGAGCACTGAAGCTTTCTTT	CASSQDHGVSTEAFF
13	NA	TRBV12-3/TRBV12-4	TRBJ2-7	many	TGTGCCAGCAGCTTAGGACAGTTCTACGAGCAGTACTTC	CASSLGQFYEQYF
14	NA	TRBV19	TRBJ2-7	few	TGTGCCAGTAGCCCCTATGGGTCCATCCACGAGCAGTACTTC	CASSPYGSIHEQYF
13	NA	TRBV7-8	TRBJ2-5	NA	TGTGCCAGCAGACCAGGAGGCCAAGAGACCCAGTACTTC	CASRPGGQETQYF
15	NA	TRBV4-3	TRBJ2-1	few	TGCGCCAGCAGCCAAGAGCGGTTCTCCTACAATGAGCAGTTCTTC	CASSQERFSYNEQFF
16	NA	TRBV20-1	TRBJ1-6	few	TGCAGTGCTAGAGATCTGCCAGGGACTTATAATTCACCCCTCCACTTT	CSARDLPGTYNSPLHF
13	TRBD1	TRBV6-1	TRBJ2-7	many	TGTGCCAGCAGTGTTTCAGGGGGATACGAGCAGTACTTC	CASSVSGGYEQYF
14	NA	TRBV6-1	TRBJ2-3	NA	TGTGCCAGCCAAAAAAACATCCAGCCACGGACGCAGTATTTT	CASQKNIQPRTQYF
12	NA	TRBV20-1	TRBJ2-7	NA	TGCAGTGCAGCTCGCCAGAGCAACGAGCAGTACTTC	CSAARQSNEQYF
17	NA	TRBV7-2	TRBJ2-4	NA	TGTGCCAGCAGCTCCCCCTTCGGGGGTTCTCTCGAAAACATTCAGTACTTC	CASSSPFGGSLENIQYF
14	NA	TRBV4-2	TRBJ2-1	few	TGTGCCAGCAGCCAAGGCTACCGGTACAATGAGCAGTTCTTC	CASSQGYRYNEQFF
15	NA	TRBV7-9	TRBJ2-2	few	TGTGCCAGCAGCCGCGGGACATCGAACACCGGGGAGCTGTTTTTT	CASSRGTSNTGELFF
16	TRBD2	TRBV20-1	TRBJ2-7	NA	TGCAGTGCGGGGGTTTTGGCGGGAGGTGGGACCTACGAGCAGTACTTC	CSAGVLAGGGTYEQYF
16	NA	TRBV4-2	TRBJ2-7	NA	TGTGCCAGCAGCCTTGGTCGGACACCTTACTCCTACGAGCAGTACTTC	CASSLGRTPYSYEQYF
15	NA	TRBV2	TRBJ2-1	NA	TGTGCCAGCAGTGCGGGTAGGGTTACATATAATGAGCAGTTCTTC	CASSAGRVTYNEQFF
18	NA	TRBV5-5	TRBJ2-1	NA	TGTGCCAGCAGCTTGTCTTATGGGCGGGGTCCTGGGAGAAATGAGCAGTTCTTC	CASSLSYGRGPGRNEQFF
12	NA	TRBV3-1	TRBJ1-1	few	TGTGCCAGCAGCCGCTCGGCGGCTGAAGCTTTCTTT	CASSRSAAEAFF
16	NA	TRBV12-3/TRBV12-4	TRBJ2-1	NA	TGTGCCAGCAGCCTCGGTCGGTGGGCCGGCGACGATGAGCAGTTCTTC	CASSLGRWAGDDEQFF
14	NA	TRBV11-2	TRBJ1-2	NA	TGTGCCAGCAGCTTAGCTCTGACTAACTATGGCTACACCTTC	CASSLALTNYGYTF
11	NA	TRBV24-1	TRBJ2-1	few	TGTGCCACCAGTGATCCGCCAGAGCAGTTCTTC	CATSDPPEQFF
15	TRBD1	TRBV12-3/TRBV12-4	TRBJ1-4	NA	TGTGCCAGCAGTTTGTACGGGACAGGGAACGAAAAACTGTTTTTT	CASSLYGTGNEKLFF
15	NA	TRBV7-8	TRBJ2-2	few	TGTGCCAGCAGCTTAGCGCCCGCCGTCACCGGGGAGCTGTTTTTT	CASSLAPAVTGELFF
15	NA	TRBV30	TRBJ2-7	NA	TGTGCCTGGAGCTACTTGGCGGGTGCCTACTACGAGCAGTACTTC	CAWSYLAGAYYEQYF
13	NA	TRBV4-1	TRBJ1-1	many	TGCGCCAGCAGCCAAGATCTGACAGGTGAAGCTTTCTTT	CASSQDLTGEAFF
12	NA	TRBV20-1	TRBJ2-7	few	TGCAGTGCTGGAGGATTCTCCTACGAGCAGTACTTC	CSAGGFSYEQYF